This T cell receptor (beta chain) was recovered during a study of cytomegalovirus exposure and HLA in healthy donors. Study findings and constraints: In a later analysis, TCR beta V- and J-gene trimming was associated with a missense DCLRE1C variant. Confirmation in vitro established that three CMV-associated chains were specific for CMV antigens. Cytomegalovirus-associated status was assigned to about 150 TCR beta chains.

Germline CDR1 reads LNHDA; CDR2 reads SQIVND (reference sequence). The CDR3 sequence is 15 residues long. Trimming pared 5 bases from V and 0 bases from J, leaving 11 bases between. The PCR had 60 Vbeta and 13 Jbeta primers. Assay: immunoSEQ multiplex PCR; the TCRdb copy retains only in-frame clones and omits some. The data contain 110,000 to 150,000 clones, nearly 10% of them singletons. Healthy donors of bone marrow made up the group. Points on this clone: Antigen: not known.

The TCR was taken from a man aged 50 or older in good health and CMV-seronegative. The sample consisted of PBMCs. This chain connects TRBV19 to TRBJ1-5; D uncertain. The CDR3 loop reads CASSWSGYSNQPQHF. CDR3 coding DNA: TGTGCCAGTAGTTGGTCGGGGTATAGCAATCAGCCCCAGCATTTT.